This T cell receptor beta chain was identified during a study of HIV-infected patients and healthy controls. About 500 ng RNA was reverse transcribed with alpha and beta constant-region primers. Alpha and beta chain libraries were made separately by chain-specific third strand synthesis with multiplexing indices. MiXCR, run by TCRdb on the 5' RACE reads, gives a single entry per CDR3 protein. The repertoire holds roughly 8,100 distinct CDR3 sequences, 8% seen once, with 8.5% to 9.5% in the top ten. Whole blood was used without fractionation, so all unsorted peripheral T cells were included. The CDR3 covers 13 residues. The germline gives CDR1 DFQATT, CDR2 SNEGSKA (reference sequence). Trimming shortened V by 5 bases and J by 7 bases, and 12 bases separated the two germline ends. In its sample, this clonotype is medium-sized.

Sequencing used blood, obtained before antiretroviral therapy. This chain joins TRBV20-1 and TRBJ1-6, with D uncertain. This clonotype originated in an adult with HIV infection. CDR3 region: CSAGIGENSPLHF. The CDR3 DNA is TGCAGTGCTGGGATTGGGGAAAATTCACCCCTCCACTTT.